The subject of this entry is one T cell receptor beta chain. This clone was detected once. Its antigen specificity is not known. Nothing much larger sits one base from this clone, and base qualities are not available. The library was built by means of the immunoSEQ multiplex PCR assay. For most patients, genomic DNA was isolated with the Qiagen DNeasy Blood and Tissue Kit and sent frozen to Adaptive Biotechnologies for TCR sequencing. High-throughput TCR-beta CDR3 sequencing of genomic DNA from most patients was performed by Adaptive Biotechnologies. On the authors' methods: TCR sequencing data for more than 15 patients were retrieved from Adaptive's ImmunoSEQ software; three other patients were processed with MiXCR and VDJtools. CD4 versus CD8 sorting errors were corrected by removing sequences found in both subsets at a frequency ratio below 5:1. CDR3 nucleotide sequences shared between donor and recipient were removed because their origin could not be assigned. To be classed as alloreactive, a clone needed at least 2-fold expansion over unstimulated cells and a minimum CFSE-low frequency of 0.002% (template counts) or 0.001% (read counts). Clones were considered mappable if detected in sequenced pre-transplant spleen, lymph node, or MLR CFSE-low populations of the donor or recipient. The cumulative frequency of alloreactive clones was calculated as a percentage of all sequences, weighted by copy number. TCRdb re-hosts the immuneACCESS table, in-frame sequences only. Its copies lack some clones; in the studies checked, an unresolved V gene accounts for under half of them, and the cause for the rest is not known. That table furnishes V, J and clone size, whereas the DNA furnished D and trimming. In all, the sample holds about 94,000 clones, and around nine tenths of those were seen once. Approximately 0.54% of the sample belongs to the ten largest clones.

Reading the germline V gene gives CDR1 SGHRS and CDR2 YFSETQ. From cysteine to phenylalanine, the CDR3 is 13 amino acids long. Only the CDR3 DNA stays, 39 bases, in frame from base 1. The junction shows trimming of 1 base on V and 10 bases on J, and the gene matches do not reach 5 bases of it. Per the publication, the time point label means: cells obtained before transplantation from donor or recipient. CD3+CD4+ and CD3+CD8+ populations were FACS-sorted from unstimulated pre-transplant donor and recipient cells taken from spleen or lymph nodes. The data were obtained in a study of graft-versus-host responses after intestinal transplantation (dated by TCRdb to the early 2020s). As for the study more broadly: The transplants that recipients got were multivisceral, liver-intestinal, or isolated intestinal. Every recipient was given anti-thymocyte globulin induction, followed by around three years of maintenance tacrolimus and steroids. Bulk TCR-beta CDR3 sequencing was used to track graft-versus-host and host-versus-graft alloreactive T cell clones in the graft, circulation and bone marrow after intestinal transplantation. Alloreactive clones were identified by sequencing pre-transplant mixed lymphocyte reaction products and comparing them with unstimulated pre-transplant donor and recipient T cells. Of the roughly 26 intestinal transplant recipients enrolled in the cohort, one of whom was a retransplant, 3 patients without pretransplant specimens were excluded. Donor T cell macrochimerism was defined as a peak of at least 4% donor T cells among recipient peripheral blood mononuclear cells. Rather than going through the commercial service, samples from a few later patients were sequenced in-house on an Illumina MiSeq and processed with MiXCR. Study-level results and caveats: GvH clones turned up in recipient bone marrow, with some appearing earlier in ileal mucosa or blood, a pattern consistent with an intestinal mucosal origin. Conclusions were limited by the relatively low number and heterogeneity of intestinal transplant patients. Early after transplant, peak levels of circulating GvH clones were found to be associated with declines in HvG clones. Patients with donor T cell macrochimerism had high GvH to HvG T cell clonal ratios in their allografts.

Sequenced here: unstimulated CD8+ T cells sorted from spleen or lymph node cells, sampled before intestinal transplant. This receptor was taken from a human donor who received an intestinal transplant. Recombination connected TRBV5-1 to TRBJ2-1; TRBD2 lines up with 7 middle nucleotides. The CDR3 here reads CASSLRGSAEQFF. Read as DNA, the sequence is TGCGCCAGCAGCTTGCGCGGGAGTGCGGAGCAGTTCTTC.